Shown below are 12 T cell receptor beta chains from a single sample sequenced in a study of blood T cells in healthy people across ages. It was with a sample-barcoded 5' primer and a J-beta primer mix that a second PCR of roughly 6 to 12 cycles was run. Each CDR3 protein gets one entry after TCRdb re-called the 5' RACE reads with MiXCR. The data show about 1 million distinct CDR3 sequences, 35% to 55% seen once. Sequenced: blood. The receptors originated from a woman aged 55 to 70 in good health.

V gene TRBV10-2 combines with J gene TRBJ2-7, with D perhaps TRBD2 (6 bases). The CDR3 is 15 amino acids. The germline V gene has CDR1 WSHSY and CDR2 SAAADI. Trimming cost V 6 bases and J 0 bases, with 15 bases left between them. This CDR3 reads CASRSYAGTSYEQYF. DNA of the CDR3: TGCGCCAGCAGGTCGTACGCGGGGACCTCCTACGAGCAGTACTTC.

The V and J genes are TRBV2 and TRBJ1-2; D is uncertain. The V end lost 4 bases, the J end lost 3 bases, and 12 bases lay between the germline ends. CDR3 length equals 14 residues. CDR1 and CDR2 (germline): SNHLY, FYNNEI. The CDR3 DNA is TGTGCCAGCAGTGCTGAGGGCAGCTACTATGGCTACACCTTC. This codes for CASSAEGSYYGYTF.

J is TRBJ2-1 and V is TRBV28; the D gene is possibly TRBD1 (6 bases). Germline CDR1 and CDR2: MDHEN and SYDVKM. V lost 6 bases and J 3 bases, leaving 12 bases between the germline ends. The CDR3 sequence is 14 residues long. The CDR3 reads CASSPGHNYNEQFF. CDR3 coding DNA: TGTGCCAGCAGCCCGGGACACAACTACAATGAGCAGTTCTTC.

The rearrangement joins TRBV24-1 to TRBJ2-5; possibly TRBD1 or TRBD2 for D (7 bases each). The V and J ends lost 9 bases and 11 bases respectively, with 39 bases between them. The length of the CDR3 is 19 residues. The germline V gene encodes CDR1 KGHDR and CDR2 SFDVKD. The CDR3 DNA reads TGTGCCACCTCACCTACCTACAGGGGACCGGGAGGATCCTACAATGAGCAGTACTTC. This encodes CATSPTYRGPGGSYNEQYF.

Worth noting for this clonotype: An end of the junction differs from the germline gene, which may be a read error. The rearrangement uses TRBV7-9 and TRBJ2-1, with 10 bases matching TRBD1. Germline lookup yields CDR1 SEHNR and CDR2 FQNEAQ (reference sequence). The CDR3 covers 16 residues. CDR3 in amino acids: CANSLAGQGKLNEQFF. CDR3 sequence (DNA): TGTGCCAACAGCTTAGCGGGACAGGGGAAGTTAAATGAGCAGTTCTTC.

The rearrangement links TRBV28 to TRBJ1-2; maybe TRBD1 (6 bases). V lost 2 bases to trimming and J lost 0 bases, with 13 bases between them. From germline, CDR1 is MDHEN and CDR2 SYDVKM. The CDR3 totals 16 residues. This CDR3 is CASSLRGTKANYGYTF. CDR3 in DNA: TGTGCCAGCAGTTTAAGGGGGACCAAAGCTAACTATGGCTACACCTTC.

J is TRBJ2-1 and V is TRBV5-1, with D possibly TRBD1 on 6 matching bases. Looked up from germline, CDR1 is SGHRS and CDR2 is YFSETQ. The V and J ends lost 4 bases and 10 bases respectively, with 18 bases between them. The CDR3 extends over 14 amino acids. Here the CDR3 DNA reads TGCGCCAGCAGCCCACAGGGACAAAACTACGAGCAGTTCTTC. Its protein is CASSPQGQNYEQFF.

V usage is TRBV30 and J usage is TRBJ2-6; D call uncertain. Trimming cost V 4 bases and J 0 bases, with 4 bases left between them. Germline values: CDR1 GTSNPN, CDR2 SVGIG (reference sequence). The CDR3 length is 13 residues. CDR3 in amino acids: CAWKSSGANVLTF. In DNA form, the CDR3 reads TGTGCCTGGAAGAGCTCTGGGGCCAACGTCCTGACTTTC.

The chain has TRBV27 and TRBJ2-2; D is undetermined. With 7 bases removed from V and 0 bases from J, the gap between germline ends came to 9 bases. CDR3 length equals 14 residues. Looked up from germline, CDR1 is MNHEY and CDR2 is SMNVEV (reference sequence). For the CDR3, the DNA is TGTGCCAGCACTCGGCAGCCGAACACCGGGGAGCTGTTTTTT. As protein: CASTRQPNTGELFF.

This chain links TRBV7-2 with TRBJ2-5; 9 bases map to TRBD2. CDR3 length: 16 residues. CDR1 and CDR2 (germline): SGHTA, FQGNSA. V lost 7 bases to trimming and J lost 5 bases; unmatched junction nucleotides: 14. The DNA of the CDR3 is TGTGCCAGCACCCTAAGTGGGGCTAGCGGGGTTGAGACCCAGTACTTC. Its translation: CASTLSGASGVETQYF.

Only a few counts were recorded for this clonotype. The CDR3 loop is CASSFDRGNLETQYF. The CDR3 region has the DNA TGTGCCAGCAGCTTCGACAGGGGGAATCTAGAGACCCAGTACTTC. The chain recombines TRBV11-2 with TRBJ2-5; 9 nucleotides align to TRBD1. With V trimmed by 3 bases and J by 4 bases, 6 bases remained unmatched. Germline CDR1 SGHAT, CDR2 FQNNGV. CDR3 size: 15 residues.

The rearrangement uses TRBV10-3 and TRBJ2-7, with TRBD2 matching 7 bases. The CDR3 totals 14 residues. V was pared by 3 bases and J by 7 bases, with 9 bases of the junction left unmatched. The germline CDR1 and CDR2 sequences are ENHRY and SYGVKD. This CDR3 is CAISDAGGYNEQYF. DNA for the CDR3: TGTGCCATCAGTGATGCCGGGGGGTACAATGAGCAGTACTTC.